The sample holds many counts of the clone carrying this TCR beta chain. Antigen specificity is unknown. The DNA ends 3 residues before the CDR3 does, and the rest of the CDR3 is filled in from the germline J gene. The CDR3 is made up of 12 amino acids. Germline loops: CDR1 GTSNPN, CDR2 SVGIG (reference sequence). V was clipped by 5 bases and J by 4 bases, with 9 bases between them. The data are from a study of T cell clonality in common variable immunodeficiency. Findings and limits, study-wide: CVID subjects shared fewer TCRbeta clones than healthy controls did. Repertoire-complication correlations in CVID were limited by patient heterogeneity.

Using immunoSEQ multiplex PCR, the repertoire was profiled, and TCRdb retains in-frame clones only, with some absent. The table lists approximately 81,000 clones, with no singletons. The rearrangement uses TRBV30 and TRBJ2-1; D might be TRBD2 (5 bases). Sequencing input: peripheral blood mononuclear cells. This TCR was recovered from a person between 18 and 75 years old in good health. The CDR3: CAWARTYNEQFF. The DNA read from the CDR3 is TGTGCCTGGGCCCGGACTTACAATGAG.